A single sample gave rise to the 30 T cell receptor beta chains below, sequenced in a study of blood T cell repertoires in COVID-19. The method was immunoSEQ multiplex PCR; TCRdb's version includes in-frame clones alone and lacks a portion of them. The data contain a few hundred thousand clones, about nine tenths of them singletons. Sequenced input: peripheral blood. These receptors were collected from a woman between 40 and 55 years old who had recovered from COVID-19.

The chain carries TRBV18 and TRBJ2-3, with D unclear. Germline lookup yields CDR1 KGHSH and CDR2 LQKENI. V was clipped by 3 bases and J by 4 bases, with 11 bases between them. CDR3 length: 14 amino acids. The CDR3 coding sequence is TGTGCCAGCTCACCCCCAAACTTGGCAGATACGCAGTATTTT. Encoded protein: CASSPPNLADTQYF.

The V gene is TRBV7-9, the J gene TRBJ2-3, with D uncertain. Germline V gene lookup returns CDR1 SEHNR and CDR2 FQNEAQ (reference sequence). The CDR3 length is 14 residues. Trimming removed 3 bases from V and 3 bases from J, with 10 bases in between. The CDR3 spells CASSLSVWTDTQYF. The CDR3 DNA follows: TGTGCCAGCAGCTTGTCGGTCTGGACAGATACGCAGTATTTT.

This clone was seen once. The V call is TRBV2, the J call TRBJ2-1; perhaps TRBD1 as D (5 bases). Trimming left V 6 bases short and J 2 bases short, with 11 bases between. The CDR3 is made up of 14 amino acids. Germline-derived CDR1 and CDR2 are SNHLY and FYNNEI. The CDR3 reads CASRQGAPYNEQFF. The CDR3 nucleotides read TGTGCCAGCAGGCAGGGTGCCCCCTACAATGAGCAGTTCTTC.

V gene TRBV3-1 (or the pseudogene TRBV3-2) combines with J gene TRBJ1-5; no reliable D call. V was pared by 5 bases and J by 4 bases, with 12 bases between. Germline V gene lookup returns CDR1 LGHDT and CDR2 YNNKEL (reference sequence). The CDR3 is 14 residues long. The CDR3 nucleotides are TGTGCCAGCAGCAAAAAGACGGGAAATCAGCCCCAGCATTTT. The encoded protein is CASSKKTGNQPQHF.

J is TRBJ1-2 and V is TRBV5-4, with 8 bases fitting TRBD1. The V gene's germline CDR1 is SGHNT and CDR2 YYREEE (reference sequence). The V segment lost 3 bases and the J segment 4 bases; nucleotides outside the gene matches: 5. This CDR3 has 14 residues. The CDR3 DNA reads TGTGCCAGCAGCTACGGACAGGGAGGCTATGGCTACACCTTC. Encoded protein: CASSYGQGGYGYTF.

V and J are TRBV24-1 and TRBJ2-3; TRBD1 aligns across 7 bases. This CDR3 spans 13 amino acids. J gave up 13 bases and V 0 bases, and 6 bases lay outside the gene matches. Looked up from germline, CDR1 is KGHDR and CDR2 is SFDVKD. CDR3 nucleotide sequence: TGTGCCACCAGTGATTTGACAGGGGCGATCAAGTATTTT. Amino acid sequence: CATSDLTGAIKYF.

This chain joins TRBV29-1 and TRBJ1-1; TRBD1 matches at 7 bases. CDR1 is SQVTM and CDR2 is ANQGSEA in the germline V gene. CDR3 size: 15 residues. Unmatched junction bases numbered 10, after V lost 3 bases and J lost 3 bases. The CDR3 DNA is TGCAGCGTTGACCCCCTAGCAGGGGGAGACACTGAAGCTTTCTTT. Translated: CSVDPLAGGDTEAFF.

The genes are TRBV28 and TRBJ1-3, with a weak D call TRBD1 (6 bases). Trimming left V 3 bases short and J 4 bases short, with 16 bases between. The CDR3 is made up of 16 amino acids. Germline V gene data show CDR1 as MDHEN and CDR2 as SYDVKM. The CDR3 sequence: CASSFDRSPLGNTIYF. CDR3 sequence (DNA): TGTGCCAGCAGTTTCGACAGGTCTCCCTTGGGAAACACCATATATTTT.

V is TRBV7-9 and J is TRBJ2-5, with 8 bases that match TRBD2. CDR1 is SEHNR and CDR2 is FQNEAQ in the germline V gene (reference sequence). The CDR3 totals 14 residues. With 4 bases clipped from V and 5 bases from J, the junction kept 6 bases outside the gene matches. The CDR3, as DNA: TGTGCCAGCAGCTCCGGGGGGGGCTGGGAGACCCAGTACTTC. This gives the protein CASSSGGGWETQYF.

This clone was seen once. This chain joins TRBV7-3 and TRBJ2-3; D not resolved. The CDR3 runs to 13 residues. CDR1 and CDR2 from the germline V gene are SGHTA and FQGTGA. Trimming took off 2 bases at V and 4 bases at J, with 7 bases between the two ends. CDR3 nucleotide sequence: TGTGCCAGCAGCTTAGCGAATGCAGATACGCAGTATTTT. Translating gives CASSLANADTQYF.

The genes are TRBV28 and TRBJ2-7; TRBD1 matches 7 bases. The V segment lost 10 bases and the J segment 3 bases; nucleotides outside the gene matches: 15. The CDR3 runs 15 residues. CDR1 MDHEN and CDR2 SYDVKM come from the germline V gene. The CDR3: CAIREGQDRDYEQYF. CDR3 nucleotides: TGTGCCATCCGAGAAGGCCAAGACAGGGACTACGAGCAGTACTTC.

The chain couples TRBV4-1 to TRBJ2-7, with D perhaps TRBD2 (5 bases). The germline V gene encodes CDR1 MGHRA and CDR2 YSYEKL. With 1 base removed from V and 6 bases from J, the gap between germline ends came to 25 bases. This CDR3 is built from 18 residues. CDR3 sequence reads: CASSQGHLPPFGNSEQYF. The CDR3 nucleotides read TGCGCCAGCAGCCAAGGTCATCTCCCCCCCTTCGGGAACAGCGAGCAGTACTTC.

This rearrangement joins TRBV9 to TRBJ2-7, with D perhaps TRBD1 (8 bases). Trimming stripped 2 bases from V and 5 bases from J, with 20 bases between. Germline CDR1 SGDLS, CDR2 YYNGEE. The CDR3 runs to 16 residues. CDR3 nucleotide sequence: TGTGCCAGCAGCGTGGGAGGGGACAGGTTTTCCAACGAGCAGTACTTC. It yields the protein CASSVGGDRFSNEQYF.

The chain is built from TRBV24-1 and TRBJ2-7; 10 bases line up with TRBD2. Germline loops: CDR1 KGHDR, CDR2 SFDVKD. There are 20 residues in the CDR3. Trimming took 1 base from V and 0 from J; bases not matched to a gene: 14. Here the CDR3 DNA reads TGTGCCACCAGTGATTTTATTCGGGCTAGCGGGAGTCAAAGCTCCTACGAGCAGTACTTC. Residues: CATSDFIRASGSQSSYEQYF.

The CDR3: CASSPGGRTTNEEKLFF. The CDR3 DNA reads TGTGCCAGCAGCCCAGGGGGACGGACCACTAATGAAGAAAAACTGTTTTTT. The chain uses TRBV7-9 and TRBJ1-4; TRBD1 matches at 7 bases. After removal of 5 bases from V and 8 bases from J, the junction contained 17 bases not matched to a gene. CDR3 length: 17 amino acids. Per the germline V gene, CDR1 is SEHNR and CDR2 is FQNEAQ (reference sequence).

On this clone itself: One end of the junction is discordant with germline, which a read error may explain. The sample holds other DNA sequences that translate to the same CDR3. The chain joins TRBV3-1 (or the pseudogene TRBV3-2) to TRBJ2-1, with TRBD1 as a possible D gene (5 bases). The CDR3 loop spans 13 amino acids. Germline CDR1 is LGHDT and CDR2 is YNNKEL (reference sequence). This CDR3 is CASSQESRVGRIF. The DNA for the CDR3 is TGTGCCAGCAGCCAAGAGTCCAGGGTGGGAAGAATCTTC.

Of note for this clone: The sample has other DNA sequences that encode this CDR3 too. This chain joins TRBV29-1 and TRBJ1-1, with a tentative D call TRBD1 (6 bases). Germline assignment: CDR1 SQVTM and CDR2 ANQGSEA. The CDR3 spans 13 residues. V was shortened by 4 bases and J by 2 bases, with 11 bases between the two germline ends. The CDR3 is CSVAGTRNTEAFF. As DNA, the CDR3 is TGCAGCGTTGCCGGGACAAGAAACACTGAAGCTTTCTTT.

This clone was counted between two and nine times. This chain connects TRBV4-2 to TRBJ2-5; TRBD2 agrees at 9 bases. The CDR3 consists of 19 residues. Germline CDR1 is LGHNA and CDR2 is YNFKEQ. J was trimmed by 7 bases and V by 0 bases; bases with no gene match: 18. The CDR3, as DNA: TGTGCCAGCAGCCAAGATTTTCTAACTCTGGCGGGAGGGGGAAGGACCCAGTACTTC. This encodes CASSQDFLTLAGGGRTQYF.

This clone was detected only once. The rearrangement links TRBV9 to TRBJ2-1, with D perhaps TRBD2 (5 bases). The CDR3 is made up of 15 amino acids. V was pared by 3 bases and J by 7 bases, with 17 bases between. CDR1 is SGDLS, CDR2 YYNGEE, per germline. The CDR3 bases are TGTGCCAGCAGCGGCCCGCGGGTGTCTATGAATGAGCAGTTCTTC. Translation gives CASSGPRVSMNEQFF.

V and J are TRBV10-2 and TRBJ2-4, with D possibly matching TRBD1 (5 bases). V lost 2 bases and J 2 bases, leaving 10 bases between the germline ends. CDR1 WSHSY and CDR2 SAAADI come from the germline V gene. The CDR3 covers 15 residues. The CDR3 here is CASSETGGTKNIQYF. CDR3 nucleotide sequence: TGCGCCAGCAGTGAGACAGGTGGAACCAAAAACATTCAGTACTTC.

The chain has TRBV24-1 and TRBJ1-1, with a possible D match to TRBD1 (5 bases). Looked up from germline, CDR1 is KGHDR and CDR2 is SFDVKD. The CDR3 is made up of 13 amino acids. Deletions cut 5 bases from V and 6 bases from J, with 12 bases between. The CDR3 here is CATSARDSSEAFF. CDR3 bases: TGTGCCACCAGTGCTAGAGACAGTTCTGAAGCTTTCTTT.

This sequence joins TRBV9 and TRBJ1-4, with D possibly TRBD1 on 6 matching bases. The germline CDR1 and CDR2 sequences are SGDLS and YYNGEE. Trimming stripped 2 bases from V and 0 bases from J, with 14 bases between. CDR3 length: 17 amino acids. CDR3 sequence: CASSVDQGSATNEKLFF. As DNA, the CDR3 is TGTGCCAGCAGCGTCGACCAGGGGTCTGCAACTAATGAAAAACTGTTTTTT.

The CDR3 loop is CASSSGQGDEKLFF. In DNA form, the CDR3 reads TGCGCCAGCAGCTCCGGACAGGGAGATGAAAAACTGTTTTTT. The gene calls are TRBV5-1 and TRBJ1-4; 8 positions agree with TRBD1. Trimming cost V 3 bases and J 6 bases; bases outside gene matches: 4. This CDR3 has 14 residues. Germline CDR1 is SGHRS and CDR2 is YFSETQ.

This chain uses TRBV28 with TRBJ2-7; 12 positions agree with TRBD1. The CDR3 covers 17 residues. Per the germline V gene, CDR1 is MDHEN and CDR2 is SYDVKM. V was pared by 4 bases and J by 3 bases, with 10 bases of the junction left unmatched. CDR3 region: CASSSGTGGAVGYEQYF. The CDR3, as DNA: TGTGCCAGCAGTTCAGGGACAGGGGGCGCGGTGGGCTACGAGCAGTACTTC. The whole variable domain, remainder taken from reference TRBV28 and TRBJ2-7, is DVKVTQSSRYLVKRTGEKVFLECVQDMDHENMFWYRQDPGLGLRLIYFSYDVKMKEKGDIPEGYSVSREKKERFSLILESASTNQTSMYLCASSSGTGGAVGYEQYFGPGTRLTVT.

V is TRBV19 and J is TRBJ1-4; a weak D match, TRBD1 (5 bases). Germline lookup yields CDR1 LNHDA and CDR2 SQIVND (reference sequence). Trimming left V 8 bases short and J 4 bases short, with 14 bases between. This CDR3 comprises 14 residues. The CDR3 loop is CASGSGGGNEKLFF. CDR3 DNA sequence: TGTGCCAGTGGTAGCGGGGGGGGTAATGAAAAACTGTTTTTT.

This chain joins TRBV14 and TRBJ2-3, with 10 bases identical to TRBD2. The CDR3 has 16 residues. CDR1 and CDR2 (germline): SGHDN, FVKESK. V shed 1 base, J shed 0 bases, and the junction held 1 base outside the gene matches. CDR3 coding DNA: TGTGCCAGCAGCCAAGCACTAGCGGGGAGCACAGATACGCAGTATTTT. It translates to CASSQALAGSTDTQYF. Based on the CDR3 plus reference TRBV14 and TRBJ2-3, the full variable domain is EAGVTQFPSHSVIEKGQTVTLRCDPISGHDNLYWYRRVMGKEIKFLLHFVKESKQDESGMPNNRFLAERTGGTYSTLKVQPAELEDSGVYFCASSQALAGSTDTQYFGPGTRLTVL.

This chain uses TRBV5-5 with TRBJ1-4; no definite D call. The germline V gene has CDR1 SGHKS and CDR2 YYEKEE (reference sequence). CDR3 length: 17 amino acids. Trimming removed 4 bases at V and 7 bases at J, with 23 bases between. The CDR3 protein is CASSGLAIQGRGEKLFF. The CDR3 nucleotides read TGTGCCAGCAGCGGACTGGCAATTCAAGGGCGCGGTGAAAAACTGTTTTTT.

J is TRBJ2-2 and V is TRBV19, with TRBD2 matching over 7 bases. The CDR3 spans 14 residues. CDR1 and CDR2 (germline): LNHDA, SQIVND (reference sequence). Unmatched junction bases numbered 4, after V lost 7 bases and J lost 2 bases. CDR3 sequence (DNA): TGTGCCAGTAATACGGGAGGAAACACCGGGGAGCTGTTTTTT. Its protein is CASNTGGNTGELFF.

This chain connects TRBV30 to TRBJ2-1, with 7 positions matching TRBD2. Trimming cost V 1 base and J 0 bases; bases outside gene matches: 3. Germline V CDR1 and CDR2: GTSNPN, SVGIG (reference sequence). This CDR3 contains 15 residues. The CDR3 sequence: CAWSGAGVSYNEQFF. Written as DNA, the CDR3 is TGTGCCTGGAGTGGGGCGGGAGTCTCCTACAATGAGCAGTTCTTC.

The chain employs TRBV27 and TRBJ1-2; 8 nucleotides match TRBD1. Trimming cost V 4 bases and J 2 bases; bases outside gene matches: 6. The CDR3 contains 15 residues. Per germline, CDR1 MNHEY and CDR2 SMNVEV (reference sequence). CDR3 bases: TGTGCCAGCAGTTCCGGACAGGGATTAAACTATGGCTACACCTTC. Protein sequence: CASSSGQGLNYGYTF.